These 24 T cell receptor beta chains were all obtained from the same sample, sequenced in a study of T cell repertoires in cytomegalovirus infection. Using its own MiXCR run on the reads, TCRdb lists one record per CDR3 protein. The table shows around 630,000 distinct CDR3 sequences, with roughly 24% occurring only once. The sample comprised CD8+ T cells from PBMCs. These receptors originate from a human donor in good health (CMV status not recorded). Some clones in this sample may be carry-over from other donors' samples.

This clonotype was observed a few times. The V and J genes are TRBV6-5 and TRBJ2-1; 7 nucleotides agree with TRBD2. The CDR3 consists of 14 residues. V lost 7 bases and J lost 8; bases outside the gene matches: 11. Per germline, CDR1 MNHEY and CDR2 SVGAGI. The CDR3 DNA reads TGTGCCAGCACTCCCGGACCGGGGGGAGATGAGCAGTTCTTC. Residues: CASTPGPGGDEQFF.

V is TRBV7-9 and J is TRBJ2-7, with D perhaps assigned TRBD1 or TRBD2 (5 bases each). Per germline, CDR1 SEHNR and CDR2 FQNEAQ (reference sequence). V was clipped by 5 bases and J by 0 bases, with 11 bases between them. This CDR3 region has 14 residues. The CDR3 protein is CASSNSGTSYEQYV. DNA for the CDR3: TGTGCCAGCAGCAATTCCGGGACCTCCTACGAGCAGTACGTC.

The CDR3 bases are TGTGTCGGATTCAGGGACCGCTACGAGCAGTACTTC. Its protein product is CVGFRDRYEQYF. The chain combines TRBV14 with TRBJ2-7; D possibly uses TRBD1 or TRBD2 (5 bases each). The CDR3 has 12 residues. Germline CDR1 SGHDN, CDR2 FVKESK.

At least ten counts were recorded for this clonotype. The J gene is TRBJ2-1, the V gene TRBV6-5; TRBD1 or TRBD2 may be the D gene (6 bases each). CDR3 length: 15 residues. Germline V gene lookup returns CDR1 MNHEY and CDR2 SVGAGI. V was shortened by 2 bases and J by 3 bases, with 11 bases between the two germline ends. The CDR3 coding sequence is TGTGCCAGCAGTTACGGGGGGCCTCTCTACAATGAGCAGTTCTTC. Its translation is CASSYGGPLYNEQFF.

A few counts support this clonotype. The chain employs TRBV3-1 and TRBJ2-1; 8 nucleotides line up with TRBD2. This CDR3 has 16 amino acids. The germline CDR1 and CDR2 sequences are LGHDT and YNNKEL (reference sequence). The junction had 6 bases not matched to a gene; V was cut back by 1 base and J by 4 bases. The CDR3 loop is CASSQGESGGYNEQFF. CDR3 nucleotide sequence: TGTGCCAGCAGCCAAGGGGAAAGCGGGGGATACAATGAGCAGTTCTTC.

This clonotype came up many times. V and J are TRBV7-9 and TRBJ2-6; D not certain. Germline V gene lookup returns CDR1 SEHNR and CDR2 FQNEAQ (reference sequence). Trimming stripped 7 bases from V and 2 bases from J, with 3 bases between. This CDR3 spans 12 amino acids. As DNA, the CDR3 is TGTGCCAGCAACACTGGGGCCAACGTCCTGACTTTC. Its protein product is CASNTGANVLTF.

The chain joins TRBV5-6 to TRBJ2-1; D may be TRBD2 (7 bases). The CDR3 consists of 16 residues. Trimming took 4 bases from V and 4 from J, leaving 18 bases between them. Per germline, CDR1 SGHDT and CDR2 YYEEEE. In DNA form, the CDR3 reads TGTGCCAGCAGCCCTGGGTGGGGGGGCGCGTACAATGAGCAGTTCTTC. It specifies CASSPGWGGAYNEQFF.

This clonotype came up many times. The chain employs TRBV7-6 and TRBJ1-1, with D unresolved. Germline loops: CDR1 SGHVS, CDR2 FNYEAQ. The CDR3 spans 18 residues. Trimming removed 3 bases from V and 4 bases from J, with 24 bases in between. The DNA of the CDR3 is TGTGCCAGCAGCTTCTTAAGCCCTCCTACCCGGTTGGGCACTGAAGCTTTCTTT. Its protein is CASSFLSPPTRLGTEAFF.

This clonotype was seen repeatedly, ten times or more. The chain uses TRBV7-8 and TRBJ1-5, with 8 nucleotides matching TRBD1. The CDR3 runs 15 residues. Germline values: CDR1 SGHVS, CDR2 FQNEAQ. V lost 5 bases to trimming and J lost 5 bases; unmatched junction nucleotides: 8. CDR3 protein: CASSLGQGHYQPQHF. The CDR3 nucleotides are TGTGCCAGCAGCCTAGGACAGGGACATTATCAGCCCCAGCATTTT.

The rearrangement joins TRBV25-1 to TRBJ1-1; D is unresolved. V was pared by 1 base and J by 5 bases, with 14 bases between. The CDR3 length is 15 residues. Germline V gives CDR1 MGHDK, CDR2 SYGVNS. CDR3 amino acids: CASSELFRDGTEAFF. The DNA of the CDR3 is TGTGCCAGCAGTGAATTATTCCGGGATGGTACTGAAGCTTTCTTT.

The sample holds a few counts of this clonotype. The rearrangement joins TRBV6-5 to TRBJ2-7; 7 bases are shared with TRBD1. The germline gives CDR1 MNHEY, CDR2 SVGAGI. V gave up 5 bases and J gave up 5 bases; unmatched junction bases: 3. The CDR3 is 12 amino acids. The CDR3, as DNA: TGTGCCAGCAGTCAGACAGGGAACGAGCAGTACTTC. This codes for CASSQTGNEQYF.

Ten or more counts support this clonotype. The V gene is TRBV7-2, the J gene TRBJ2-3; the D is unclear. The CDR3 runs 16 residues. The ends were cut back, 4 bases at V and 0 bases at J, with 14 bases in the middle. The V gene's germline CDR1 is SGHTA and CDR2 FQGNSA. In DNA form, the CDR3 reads TGTGCCAGCAGCTCCAGGTCCCGCCTGAGCACAGATACGCAGTATTTT. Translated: CASSSRSRLSTDTQYF.

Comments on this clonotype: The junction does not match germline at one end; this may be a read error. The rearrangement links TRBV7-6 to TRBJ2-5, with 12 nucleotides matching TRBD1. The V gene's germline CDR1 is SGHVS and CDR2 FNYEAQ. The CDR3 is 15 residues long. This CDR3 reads CANSPRDRGLETQYF. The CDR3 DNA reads TGTGCCAACAGCCCCAGGGACAGGGGGCTTGAGACCCAGTACTTC. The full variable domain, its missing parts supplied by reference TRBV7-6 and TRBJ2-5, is GAGVSQSPRYKVTKRGQDVALRCDPISGHVSLYWYRQALGQGPEFLTYFNYEAQQDKSGLPNDRFSAERPEGSISTLTIQRTEQRDSAMYRCANSPRDRGLETQYFGPGTRLLVL.

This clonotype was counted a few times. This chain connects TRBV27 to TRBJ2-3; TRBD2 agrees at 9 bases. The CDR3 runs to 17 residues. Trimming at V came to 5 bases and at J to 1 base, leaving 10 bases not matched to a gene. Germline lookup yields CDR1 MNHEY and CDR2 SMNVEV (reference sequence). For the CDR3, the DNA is TGTGCCAGCAGTGAGTTAGCGGGGGAGAAGGGCACAGATACGCAGTATTTT. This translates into CASSELAGEKGTDTQYF.

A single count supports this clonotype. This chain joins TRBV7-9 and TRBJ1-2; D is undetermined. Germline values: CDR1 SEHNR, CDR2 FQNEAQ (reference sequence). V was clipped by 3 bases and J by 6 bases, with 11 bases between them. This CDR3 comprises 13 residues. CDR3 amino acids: CASSFLKGNGYTF. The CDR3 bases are TGTGCCAGCAGCTTCCTGAAAGGGAATGGCTACACCTTC.

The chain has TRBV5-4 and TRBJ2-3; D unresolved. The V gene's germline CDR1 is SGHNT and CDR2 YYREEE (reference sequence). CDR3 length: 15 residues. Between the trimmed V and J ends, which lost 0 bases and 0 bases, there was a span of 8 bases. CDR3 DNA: TGTGCCAGCAGCTTGGACGGCCTTAGCACAGATACGCAGTATTTT. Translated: CASSLDGLSTDTQYF.

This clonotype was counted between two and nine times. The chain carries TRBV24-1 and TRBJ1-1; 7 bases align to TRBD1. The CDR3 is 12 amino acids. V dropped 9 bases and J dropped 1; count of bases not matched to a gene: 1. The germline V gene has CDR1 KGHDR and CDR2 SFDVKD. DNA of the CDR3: TGTGCCACCCGGACAGGGAACACTGAAGCTTTCTTT. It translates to CATRTGNTEAFF.

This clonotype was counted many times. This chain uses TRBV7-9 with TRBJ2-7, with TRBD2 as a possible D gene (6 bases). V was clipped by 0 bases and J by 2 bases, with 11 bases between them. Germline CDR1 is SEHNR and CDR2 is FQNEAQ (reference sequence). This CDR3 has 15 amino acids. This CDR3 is CASSLAERTTYEQYV. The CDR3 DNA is TGTGCCAGCAGCTTAGCCGAGAGGACTACCTACGAGCAGTACGTC.

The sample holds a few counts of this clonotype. Here the CDR3 reads CASSYESGGPNTEAFF. CDR3 nucleotide sequence: TGTGCCAGCAGTTACGAGTCAGGGGGCCCCAACACTGAAGCTTTCTTT. The chain links TRBV6-2 or TRBV6-3 to TRBJ1-1; 8 nucleotides line up with TRBD1. The CDR3 runs to 16 residues. J lost 2 bases, V lost 2 bases, and 7 bases had no gene match. Per the germline V gene, CDR1 is MNHEY and CDR2 is SVGEGT.

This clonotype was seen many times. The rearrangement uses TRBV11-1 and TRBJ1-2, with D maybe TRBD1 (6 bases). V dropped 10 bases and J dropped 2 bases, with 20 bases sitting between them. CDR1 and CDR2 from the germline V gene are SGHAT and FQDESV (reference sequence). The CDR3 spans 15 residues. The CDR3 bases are TGTGCCACATTCAGGTTGACAGGTGACAACTATGGCTACACCTTC. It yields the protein CATFRLTGDNYGYTF. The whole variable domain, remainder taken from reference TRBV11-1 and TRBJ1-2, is EAEVAQSPRYKITEKSQAVAFWCDPISGHATLYWYRQILGQGPELLVQFQDESVVDDSQLPKDRFSAERLKGVDSTLKIQPAELGDSAMYLCATFRLTGDNYGYTFGSGTRLTVV.

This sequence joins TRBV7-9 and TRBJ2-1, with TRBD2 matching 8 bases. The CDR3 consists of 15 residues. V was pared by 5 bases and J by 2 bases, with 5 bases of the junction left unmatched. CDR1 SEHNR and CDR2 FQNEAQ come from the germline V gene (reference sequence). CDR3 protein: CASSRTSLTYNEQFF. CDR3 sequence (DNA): TGTGCCAGCAGCAGGACTAGCCTTACCTACAATGAGCAGTTCTTC.

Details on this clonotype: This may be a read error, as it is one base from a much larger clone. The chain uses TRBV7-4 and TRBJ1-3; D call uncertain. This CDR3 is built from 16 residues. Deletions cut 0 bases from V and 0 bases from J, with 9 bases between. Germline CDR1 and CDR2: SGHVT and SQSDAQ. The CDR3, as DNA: TGTGCCAGCAGCTTAGCCCCTACCCACTCTGGAAACACCATATATTTT. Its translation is CASSLAPTHSGNTIYF.

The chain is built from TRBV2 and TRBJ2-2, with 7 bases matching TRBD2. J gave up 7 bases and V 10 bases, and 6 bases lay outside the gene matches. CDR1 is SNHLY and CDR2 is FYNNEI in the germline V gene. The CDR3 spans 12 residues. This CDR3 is CATQRGGGELFF. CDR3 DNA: TGTGCCACCCAGCGGGGAGGCGGGGAGCTGTTTTTT.

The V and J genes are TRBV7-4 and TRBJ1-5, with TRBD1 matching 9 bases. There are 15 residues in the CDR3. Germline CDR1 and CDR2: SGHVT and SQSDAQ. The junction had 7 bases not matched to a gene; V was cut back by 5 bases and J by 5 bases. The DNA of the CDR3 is TGTGCCAGCAGCCGGGACAGGGATCCCGATCAGCCCCAGCATTTT. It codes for CASSRDRDPDQPQHF.